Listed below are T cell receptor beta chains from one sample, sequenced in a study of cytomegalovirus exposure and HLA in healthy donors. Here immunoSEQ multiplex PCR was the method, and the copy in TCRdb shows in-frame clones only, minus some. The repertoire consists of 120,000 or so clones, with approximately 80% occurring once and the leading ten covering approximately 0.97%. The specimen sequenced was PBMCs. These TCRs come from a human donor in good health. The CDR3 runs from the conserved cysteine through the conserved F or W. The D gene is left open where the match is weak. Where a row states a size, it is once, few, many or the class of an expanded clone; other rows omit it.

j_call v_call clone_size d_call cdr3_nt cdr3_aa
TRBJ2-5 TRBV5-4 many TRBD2 TGTGCCAGCAGCTTGCAGGGACTAGGGATAGAGACCCAGTACTTC CASSLQGLGIETQYF
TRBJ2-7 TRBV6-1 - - TGTGCCAGCAGTGACCCGGCTTGGGGGGGCCACGAGCAGTACTTC CASSDPAWGGHEQYF
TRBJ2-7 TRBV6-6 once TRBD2 TGTGCCAGCAGTTCTAGCGGGGGGTACGAGCAGTACTTC CASSSSGGYEQYF
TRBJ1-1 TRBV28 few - TGTGCCAGCAGTTGGCAGGGAGGAGCAGCTTTCTTT CASSWQGGAAFF
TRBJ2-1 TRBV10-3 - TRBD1 TGTGCCATCAGCGGGACAGGACTCAGGGAGCAGTTCTTC CAISGTGLREQFF
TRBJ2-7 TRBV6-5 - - TGTGCCAGCAGATCCTACGGACCCGGGACCTACGAGCAGTACTTC CASRSYGPGTYEQYF
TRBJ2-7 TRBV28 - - TGTGCCAGCAGTTTATCGCCGGGGTCGACCTACGAGCAGTACTTC CASSLSPGSTYEQYF
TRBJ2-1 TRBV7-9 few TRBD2 TGTGCCAGCAGTTACATTATAGCGGGGGGGCCGGATGAGCAGTTCTTC CASSYIIAGGPDEQFF
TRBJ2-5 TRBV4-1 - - TGCGCCAGCAGCCAAGGGATCGTGGGGGCCCCCCGGACCCAGTACTTC CASSQGIVGAPRTQYF
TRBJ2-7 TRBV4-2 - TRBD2 TGTGCCAGCAGCCTAGCGGGGGACTCCTACGAGCAGTACTTC CASSLAGDSYEQYF
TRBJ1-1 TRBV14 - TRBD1 TGTGCCAGCAGCCAAGGGACAGGGTCCACTGAAGCTTTCTTT CASSQGTGSTEAFF
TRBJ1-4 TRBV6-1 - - TGTGCCAGCACGGGACTCGGGGAAAAACTGTTTTTT CASTGLGEKLFF
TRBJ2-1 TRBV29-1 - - TGCAGCGTTGAAGATGACTACGAGATAGACAATGAGCAGTTCTTC CSVEDDYEIDNEQFF
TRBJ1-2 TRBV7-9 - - TGTGCCAGCAGCCTCCCCGGGAGAACCTATGGCTACACCTTC CASSLPGRTYGYTF
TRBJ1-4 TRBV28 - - TGTGCCAGCCGTTTTAAGGTCGTCCCAGGGATGGGGGCCCAAGATGAAAAACTGTTTTTT CASRFKVVPGMGAQDEKLFF
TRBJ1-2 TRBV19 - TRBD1 TGTGCCAGTACGAGCTGGGACAGTCTGTTCTATGGCTACACCTTC CASTSWDSLFYGYTF
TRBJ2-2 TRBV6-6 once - TGTGCCAGCAGAGGGGGTACCGGGGAGCTGTTTTTT CASRGGTGELFF
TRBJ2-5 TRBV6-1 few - TGTGCCACATCGTTAGCGGAGTCGCAAGAGACCCAGTACTTC CATSLAESQETQYF
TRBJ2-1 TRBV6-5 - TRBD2 TGTGCCAGCAGTTACTCGGGCGGGGGGGCTTATGAGCAGTTCTTC CASSYSGGGAYEQFF
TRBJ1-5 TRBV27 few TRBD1 TGTGCCAGCAGGGGCAGGGGGATTCAGCCCCAGCATTTT CASRGRGIQPQHF
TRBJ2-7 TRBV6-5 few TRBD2 TGTGCCAGCAGTTACAGCGGGGCGAGGGACTACGAGCAGTACTTC CASSYSGARDYEQYF
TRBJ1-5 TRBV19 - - TGTGCCAGTAGTATTAGTTTCAGGAATCAGCCCCAGCATTTT CASSISFRNQPQHF
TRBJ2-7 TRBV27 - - TGTGCCAGCAGTTTAGGGGGCCCCTACGAGCAGTACTTC CASSLGGPYEQYF
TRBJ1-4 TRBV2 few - TGTGCCAGTGGGGGGGGATATGAAAAACTGTTTTTT CASGGGYEKLFF
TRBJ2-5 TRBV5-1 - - TGCGCCAGCCGGGACAACAGTAAAGAGACCCAGTACTTC CASRDNSKETQYF
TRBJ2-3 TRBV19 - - TGTGCCAGTAGCTTCCGAGGGTTATCTAGCACAGATACGCAGTATTTT CASSFRGLSSTDTQYF
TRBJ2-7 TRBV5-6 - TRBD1 TGTGCCAGCAGTGGGGACAGGGACGGCTACGAGCAGTACTTC CASSGDRDGYEQYF
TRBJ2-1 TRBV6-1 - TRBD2 TGTGCCAGCAGTGAAATCGGGGGGGGGCGGGATGAGCAGTTCTTC CASSEIGGGRDEQFF
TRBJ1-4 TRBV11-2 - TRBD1 TGTGCCAGCAGCCAACCGGGACAGGGGAATGAAAAACTGTTTTTT CASSQPGQGNEKLFF